This entry describes one TCR beta chain. The antigen remains unidentified. Some clones are missing from TCRdb's copy, which holds only in-frame ones; the method was immunoSEQ multiplex PCR. Counted here are 6,000 to 8,000 clones, 70% to 90% occurring once; the ten biggest clones make up approximately 3.5%. The data belong to a study of chemoradiotherapy in HPV16-positive cancers. About the research overall: Candidate HPV-specific clones and shared TCR motifs came from two HPV16-positive patients. Study results and caveats: Candidate HPV-specific clones and E7-related TCR motifs grew in tumor during treatment. Functional assays defining HPV-specific T cells used only two HPV16-positive patients. In HPV16-positive patients, HPV-responsive T-cell expansion tracked better recurrence-free survival.

The sample was tumor tissue, taken from a patient who underwent chemoradiotherapy. The origin of this receptor is a human donor with HPV-associated anogenital cancer.

The CDR3, as DNA: TGTGCCAGCAGCCGGGGGGGCGGCCTGGGAGAAGCTTTCTTT. It specifies CASSRGGGLGEAFF. This chain joins TRBV7-3 and TRBJ1-1; a possible D gene is TRBD1 (6 bases). The germline V gene encodes CDR1 SGHTA and CDR2 FQGTGA. This CDR3 spans 14 amino acids. V lost 5 bases to trimming and J lost 8 bases, with 18 bases between them.